The clone carrying this TCR beta chain was picked up one time. The CDR3 totals 17 residues. The germline CDR1 and CDR2 sequences are KGHSH and LQKENI. Trimming left V 2 bases short and J 1 base short, with 12 bases between. Profiling relied on immunoSEQ multiplex PCR, and the TCRdb table lists in-frame clones only, not all of them. The top ten hold about 3.1% of the sample, which has fewer than 130,000 clones, about 95% seen once. This entry is derived from a study of T cell responses to AZD1222 COVID-19 vaccine. The sequence was obtained from an adult who received the AZD1222 COVID-19 vaccine. This material consisted of peripheral blood, taken 28 days after the second AZD1222 dose. This chain uses TRBV18 with TRBJ2-6; no reliable D call. CDR3 region: CASSPVGQGSGANVLTF. Here the CDR3 DNA reads TGTGCCAGCTCACCAGTAGGGCAAGGATCTGGGGCCAACGTCCTGACTTTC.